This is a list of T cell receptor beta chains from one sample in a study of cytomegalovirus exposure and HLA in healthy donors. TCRdb's copy holds only in-frame clones and misses some; the assay was immunoSEQ multiplex PCR. The table records 150,000 to 200,000 clones, around 83% of them present only once. Sequencing was done on a sample of PBMCs. These receptor sequences come from a man aged 45-65 years in good health and CMV-seropositive. The conserved cysteine and the conserved F or W are not part of the CDR3 here.

v_gene,CDR3aa
TRBV2,ASSVGSTDTQY
TRBV6-6,ASGRQVGASTEAF
TRBV5-6,ASSPRTGGSEKLF
TRBV5-1,ASSGGGTNEKLF
TRBV7-9,ASSFHGQRNYGYT
TRBV18,ASRLAGVQETQY
TRBV5-5,ASSLGSWDRGSGYT
TRBV7-9,ASSKTSGSWETQY
TRBV27,ASSLSRSGGARDTQY
TRBV19,ASGQGPYEQY
TRBV10-3,AISSPTKGLAGGQDAAYNEQF
TRBV10-2,ASGQGGTGELF
TRBV5-4,ATREGSNYGYT
TRBV25-1,ASSEYGGLNTEAF
TRBV5-4,ASSDRTSFDNEQF
TRBV5-8,ASRLLDRVYSNQPQH
TRBV4-1,ASSQDRQLRDTQY
TRBV5-4,ASSPAKLAGGPTDTQY
TRBV25-1,ASSEPNPRTQY
TRBV30,AWSTGFAEAF
TRBV6-5,ASRPGLALETQY
TRBV5-6,ASSLLAGGRVHEQY
TRBV6-5,ASRPGPGDYGYT
TRBV28,ASIGGTGKQETQY
TRBV15,ATSSVGWAGEKLF
TRBV6-4,ASSQTGGKGYGYT
TRBV7-3,ASSSMAHSGELF
TRBV7-8,ASSAALAGEETQY
TRBV7-9,ASSFGTTQETQY
TRBV7-8,ASRASGGAIGELF
TRBV5-4,ASSPGLAETQY
TRBV5-4,ASSRGQGDSPLH
TRBV5-1,ASSSGGGGTNEKLF
TRBV19,ASSISVPGQPQH
TRBV25-1,ASGDSFNQPQH
TRBV7-9,ASSRQGDEKLF
TRBV12-5,ASGLTHPSGGNEQF
TRBV14,ASSLMDTFSEAF
TRBV19,ATAQGAMNTEAF
TRBV28,ASSPTSGSQDEQF
TRBV13,ASSSRDRGADTQY
TRBV9,ASSGTGSTGELF
TRBV30,AYRTSTSDTQY
TRBV7-9,ASSSRLAGGGYEQF
TRBV10-3,AISEKLTGSGNTIY
TRBV20-1,SARDHPAQY
TRBV28,ASSLIGVGFPQETQY
TRBV6-5,ASSYRPGGTEAF
TRBV27,ASSIQGAGANVLT
TRBV10-3,AISEAGLATQY
TRBV5-4,ASSLGGGQKINYGYT
TRBV12-5,ASALSGAETQY
TRBV2,ASSRAGRERTSNQPQH
TRBV2,ASTPVDMGYT
TRBV15,ATSSWRENEQF
TRBV10-3,AISARDRLSYEQY
TRBV7-9,ASSTLDRENGYT
TRBV14,ASSSWAPDLTKEKLF